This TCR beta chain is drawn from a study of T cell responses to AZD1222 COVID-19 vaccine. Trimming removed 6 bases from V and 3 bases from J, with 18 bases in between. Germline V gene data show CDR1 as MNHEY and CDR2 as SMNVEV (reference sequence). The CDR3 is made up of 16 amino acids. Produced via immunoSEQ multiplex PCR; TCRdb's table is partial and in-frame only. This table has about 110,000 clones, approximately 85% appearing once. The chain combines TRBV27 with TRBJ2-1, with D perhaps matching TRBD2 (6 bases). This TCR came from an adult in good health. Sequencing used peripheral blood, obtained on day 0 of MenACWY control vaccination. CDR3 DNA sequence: TGTGCCAGCAGCAGAACCGGGACTCAGATCTACAATGAGCAGTTCTTC. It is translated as CASSRTGTQIYNEQFF.